The next 9 T cell receptor beta chains were all read from a single sample in a study of tissue T cells after allogeneic stem cell transplantation. Repertoires were generated with immunoSEQ multiplex PCR, while TCRdb's copy carries only in-frame clones and drops some. The sample lists about 20,000 clones; over 60% were seen once. The sample taken for sequencing was spleen. These TCRs come from a female BALB/c mouse in good health. MHC haplotype here: H2-d.

This clone was counted once. The germline and genes are mouse ones. The read gets to within 1 residue of the CDR3 end, and the germline J gene fills in the rest. The chain uses TRBV1 and TRBJ2-2, with 8 bases identical to TRBD1. CDR3 length: 15 residues. With V trimmed by 6 bases and J by 2 bases, 5 bases remained unmatched. Looked up from germline, CDR1 is NSQYPW and CDR2 is LRSPGD (reference sequence). The CDR3 sequence: CTCSVRGLNTGQLYF. Partial CDR3 DNA: TGCACCTGCAGCGTCAGGGGGCTCAACACCGGGCAGCTCTAC.

This clone was picked up one time. Gene and germline names: mouse. Read data end 1 residue before the CDR3 end; the end is taken from the germline J gene. The chain employs TRBV13-3 and TRBJ2-2, with TRBD2 matching 13 bases. Germline CDR1 NNHDY, CDR2 SYVADS. This CDR3 region has 17 residues. Trimming took 5 bases from V and 0 from J; bases not matched to a gene: 4. The sequenced CDR3 bases are TGTGCCAGCAGCTCGGGACTGGGGGGGTCAAACACCGGGCAGCTCTAC. This sequence encodes CASSSGLGGSNTGQLY. The whole CDR3 protein is CASSSGLGGSNTGQLYF. Together with reference TRBV13-3 and TRBJ2-2, the CDR3 gives the full variable domain: EAAVTQSPRSKVAVTGGKVTLSCHQTNNHDYMYWYRQDTGHGLRLIHYSYVADSTEKGDIPDGYKASRPSQENFSLILELASLSQTAVYFCASSSGLGGSNTGQLYFGEGSKLTVL.

Worth noting for this clone: These gene names are mouse names. The missing CDR3 end, 1 residue past where the read stops, is filled in from the germline J gene. The chain joins TRBV1 to TRBJ1-3; perhaps TRBD1 as D (5 bases). Per germline, CDR1 NSQYPW and CDR2 LRSPGD (reference sequence). This CDR3 has 16 residues. Trimming took 0 bases from V and 0 from J, leaving 9 bases between them. The CDR3 here is CTCSADLGGSGNTLYF. The sequenced CDR3 bases are TGCACCTGCAGTGCAGATCTGGGGGGTTCTGGAAATACGCTCTAT.

Comment on this clone: Here the gene names and germline are mouse. The read ends 1 residue before the CDR3 terminus; that terminus is restored from the germline J gene. V usage is TRBV31 and J usage is TRBJ1-1; possible D gene TRBD1, 5 bases. Trimming took off 0 bases at V and 0 bases at J, with 8 bases between the two ends. Germline assignment: CDR1 GKSSPN and CDR2 SITVG. The CDR3 contains 14 residues. CDR3 DNA, as far as it was read: TGTGCCTGGAGTCTAGTCAGGGCAAACACAGAAGTCTTC. Translating gives CAWSLVRANTEVF. The CDR3, in full, reads CAWSLVRANTEVFF.

Points on this clone: Gene names follow the mouse nomenclature. The CDR3 extends 1 residue past the end of the read, so its final part is completed from the germline J gene. J is TRBJ1-1 and V is TRBV2, with D maybe TRBD1 (5 bases). The CDR3 runs to 15 residues. Germline V gene lookup returns CDR1 LGHNA and CDR2 YSYQKL. V was clipped by 0 bases and J by 5 bases, with 13 bases between them. The CDR3 here is CASSQDRVGGTEVFF. The CDR3 bases that were read are TGTGCCAGCAGCCAAGACAGGGTTGGGGGAACAGAAGTCTTC. Full variable domain (rest looked up from reference TRBV2 and TRBJ1-1): DPKIIQKPKYLVAVTGSEKILICEQYLGHNAMYWYRQSAKKPLEFMFSYSYQKLMDNQTASSRFQPQSSKKNHLDLQITALKPDDSATYFCASSQDRVGGTEVFFGKGTRLTVV.

This clone was seen a handful of times. The germline and genes are mouse ones. The CDR3 is cut off 1 residue early in the read; its end comes from the germline J gene. This chain links TRBV13-3 with TRBJ2-7, with 10 bases lining up with TRBD1. This CDR3 region has 14 residues. Germline-derived CDR1 and CDR2 are NNHDY and SYVADS. J gave up 6 bases and V 1 base, and 4 bases lay outside the gene matches. The CDR3 here is CASSDRDRGREQYF. CDR3 DNA (partial): TGTGCCAGCAGTGATAGGGACAGGGGACGTGAACAGTAC.

Comments on this clone: Here the gene names and germline are mouse. The read falls 1 residue short of the CDR3 end, and the missing part is taken from the germline J gene. V usage is TRBV13-2 and J usage is TRBJ1-1; TRBD1 aligns across 7 bases. Germline V CDR1 and CDR2: NNHNN, SYGAGS (reference sequence). The CDR3 totals 14 residues. V shed 0 bases, J shed 4 bases, and the junction held 3 bases outside the gene matches. This CDR3 reads CASGDAGGSTEVFF. CDR3 DNA, as far as it was read: TGTGCCAGCGGTGATGCAGGGGGGTCCACAGAAGTCTTC.

As regards this clone: Gene and germline names: mouse. Read sequence stops 1 residue before the CDR3 end, and the germline J gene provides the missing end. This chain connects TRBV13-2 to TRBJ1-3; D is uncertain. V shed 0 bases and J shed 0 bases, with 7 bases lying between them. The CDR3 covers 15 residues. CDR1 NNHNN and CDR2 SYGAGS come from the germline V gene (reference sequence). CDR3 protein: CASGDATTSGNTLYF. CDR3 DNA, as far as it was read: TGTGCCAGCGGTGATGCTACAACTTCTGGAAATACGCTCTAT.

This clone was detected a few times. Mouse names are used for the genes. The chain's CDR3 is CAWSTLTGVNSAETLYF. Incomplete CDR3 DNA: TGTGCCTGGAGTACCCTGACTGGGGTTAATAGTGCAGAAACGCTGTAT. The J gene is TRBJ2-3, the V gene TRBV31; 8 nucleotides match TRBD2. The read gets to within 1 residue of the CDR3 end, and the germline J gene fills in the rest. Germline V gives CDR1 GKSSPN, CDR2 SITVG. J lost 0 bases, V lost 2 bases, and 10 bases had no gene match. The CDR3 is made up of 17 amino acids.